This is a list of T cell receptor beta chains from one sample in a study of OX40 agonist ivuxolimab in advanced cancers. Generated by immunoSEQ multiplex PCR, the TCRdb table keeps only in-frame clones and is missing some. Of 70,000 or so clones listed, approximately 80% were seen once; the top ten hold about 1.1%. The sample was CD4+ or CD8+ T cells sorted from blood, taken in a trial of the OX40 agonist ivuxolimab. The receptors were sampled from an adult with an advanced solid tumor such as melanoma, head and neck, liver or kidney cancer. The CDR3 runs from the conserved cysteine through the conserved F or W. The D gene is left open where the match is weak. Only part of the rows carry a size: once, few, many, or a class if the clone is expanded.

clone_size	d_call	j_call	v_call	cdr3_aa	cdr3_nt
NA	NA	TRBJ1-4	TRBV2	CASSLQGLRGEKLFF	TGTGCCAGCAGTCTCCAGGGGCTTAGAGGTGAAAAACTGTTTTTT
NA	NA	TRBJ2-2	TRBV12-5	CASGTRARELFF	TGTGCTAGTGGAACCCGGGCCCGGGAGCTGTTTTTT
NA	TRBD1	TRBJ1-5	TRBV19	CASSIGTGGGQPQHF	TGTGCCAGTAGTATTGGGACAGGGGGGGGTCAGCCCCAGCATTTT
NA	NA	TRBJ1-6	TRBV6-5	CASLGYPIYNSPLHF	TGTGCCAGCCTAGGGTATCCGATCTATAATTCACCCCTCCACTTT
NA	NA	TRBJ1-4	TRBV19	CASSPDTANEKLFF	TGTGCCAGTAGCCCCGACACGGCTAATGAAAAACTGTTTTTT
NA	TRBD1	TRBJ1-1	TRBV5-4	CASTSARDRVNTEAFF	TGTGCCAGCACCTCGGCCCGGGACAGGGTCAACACTGAAGCTTTCTTT
NA	NA	TRBJ1-2	TRBV7-9	CASSLGDKQSYGYTF	TGTGCCAGCAGCCTGGGGGACAAACAATCCTATGGCTACACCTTC
NA	TRBD1	TRBJ1-2	TRBV9	CASSPTGQGRGRYGYTF	TGTGCCAGCAGCCCGACGGGACAGGGAAGAGGAAGGTATGGCTACACCTTC
NA	NA	TRBJ1-6	TRBV5-6	CASSPNVDSPLHF	TGTGCCAGCAGCCCAAATGTAGATTCACCCCTCCACTTT
NA	NA	TRBJ2-6	TRBV7-2	CASSFRTGPRLTGANVLTF	TGTGCCAGCAGCTTTCGTACCGGGCCGAGATTGACTGGGGCCAACGTCCTGACTTTC
NA	TRBD2	TRBJ2-3	TRBV4-1	CASSQDGAGGSTDTQYF	TGCGCCAGCAGCCAAGACGGGGCGGGGGGGAGCACAGATACGCAGTATTTT
NA	NA	TRBJ2-7	TRBV19	CASSIEFRYEQYF	TGTGCCAGTAGTATAGAATTTCGATACGAGCAGTACTTC
once	NA	TRBJ2-2	TRBV9	CASSVGGGPPWELFF	TGTGCCAGCAGCGTAGGCGGGGGCCCCCCCTGGGAGCTGTTTTTT
once	NA	TRBJ2-4	TRBV29-1	CSARATLAKNIQYF	TGCAGCGCCCGGGCAACTTTAGCCAAAAACATTCAGTACTTC
once	NA	TRBJ2-7	TRBV5-4	CASSLTGEQYF	TGTGCCAGCAGTTTAACGGGCGAGCAGTACTTC
NA	TRBD1	TRBJ1-1	TRBV25-1	CASSEWSGGRFEAFF	TGTGCCAGCAGTGAATGGTCAGGGGGGCGCTTTGAAGCTTTCTTT
NA	NA	TRBJ2-7	TRBV12-5	CATAGGQLSSYEQYF	TGTGCTACCGCTGGGGGCCAGTTGAGCTCCTACGAGCAGTACTTC
NA	NA	TRBJ2-3	TRBV7-6	CASSTWGSTDTQYF	TGTGCCAGCAGTACGTGGGGGAGCACAGATACGCAGTATTTT
NA	NA	TRBJ2-1	TRBV6-6	CASGSYNEQFF	TGTGCCAGCGGCTCCTACAATGAGCAGTTCTTC
once	TRBD1	TRBJ1-6	TRBV5-4	CASSSSYRGIELNNSPLHF	TGTGCCAGCAGCTCGTCATACAGGGGGATCGAATTAAATAATTCACCCCTCCACTTT
NA	TRBD2	TRBJ2-7	TRBV6-1	CAGGLAGVSSYEQYF	TGTGCCGGGGGACTAGCGGGTGTATCATCCTACGAGCAGTACTTC
NA	NA	TRBJ1-6	TRBV28	CASSTGPSPLHF	TGTGCCAGCAGTACAGGGCCCTCACCCCTCCACTTT
once	TRBD2	TRBJ2-7	TRBV4-1	CASSQELSGTSGYEQYF	TGCGCCAGCAGCCAAGAGCTTTCCGGGACTAGCGGGTATGAGCAGTACTTC
NA	NA	TRBJ2-1	TRBV6-1	CASGPGRANEQFF	TGTGCCAGCGGGCCAGGGCGGGCCAATGAGCAGTTCTTC
NA	NA	TRBJ1-4	TRBV5-8	CASSSLPGQLFF	TGTGCCAGCAGCTCCCTCCCCGGGCAACTGTTTTTT
NA	TRBD1	TRBJ2-1	TRBV5-1	CASSPGQGPGGQFF	TGCGCCAGCAGCCCGGGTCAGGGCCCAGGGGGGCAGTTCTTC
NA	NA	TRBJ1-3	TRBV14	CASSQVRTSGNTIYF	TGTGCCAGCAGCCAAGTGAGGACCTCTGGAAACACCATATATTTT
NA	NA	TRBJ1-1	TRBV4-1	CASSQAGRSMNTEAFF	TGCGCCAGCAGCCAAGCCGGGCGGTCAATGAACACTGAAGCTTTCTTT
NA	TRBD2	TRBJ2-3	TRBV7-2	CASSFERGRDTQYF	TGTGCCAGCAGCTTCGAGCGGGGCAGGGATACGCAGTATTTT
NA	TRBD1	TRBJ1-5	TRBV7-9	CASSLGQGSQPQHF	TGTGCCAGCAGCCTCGGACAGGGGTCTCAGCCCCAGCATTTT
NA	TRBD1	TRBJ1-2	TRBV10-3	CAISESAVRGLDYTF	TGTGCCATCAGTGAGTCGGCGGTCAGGGGGCTGGACTACACCTTC
NA	NA	TRBJ2-7	TRBV6-1	CASGKGGGYEQYF	TGTGCCAGCGGGAAAGGGGGGGGGTACGAGCAGTACTTC
NA	NA	TRBJ1-5	TRBV28	CASSWNIDQHF	TGTGCCAGCAGCTGGAACATTGACCAGCATTTT
NA	NA	TRBJ1-5	TRBV7-8	CASSLGGLSNQPQHF	TGTGCCAGCAGCTTGGGTGGCCTGAGCAATCAGCCCCAGCATTTT
NA	NA	TRBJ2-7	TRBV10-3	CAISEGYRSSYEQYF	TGTGCCATCAGTGAGGGCTACCGCAGCTCCTACGAGCAGTACTTC
NA	NA	TRBJ2-7	TRBV6-1	CASSEGGRAEQYF	TGTGCCAGCAGTGAAGGAGGCAGGGCCGAGCAGTACTTC
NA	NA	TRBJ1-5	TRBV27	CASGRVNSNQPQHF	TGTGCCAGCGGTAGAGTAAATAGCAATCAGCCCCAGCATTTT
NA	NA	TRBJ2-2	TRBV11-3	CASTTAGASTGELFF	TGTGCCAGCACTACTGCAGGGGCGTCAACCGGGGAGCTGTTTTTT
NA	NA	TRBJ2-3	TRBV11-2	CASSLATGPGIDTQYF	TGTGCCAGCAGCTTAGCCACCGGGCCCGGAATAGATACGCAGTATTTT
once	TRBD1	TRBJ1-4	TRBV15	CATSRPGQTLSYEKLFF	TGTGCCACCAGCCGTCCGGGACAGACACTCTCTTATGAAAAACTGTTTTTT
NA	TRBD2	TRBJ2-2	TRBV12-5	CASRQGGKTGELFF	TGTGCTAGTCGGCAGGGAGGGAAAACCGGGGAGCTGTTTTTT
few	NA	TRBJ2-5	TRBV10-1	CASSEGRGSETQYF	TGCGCCAGCAGTGAGGGCAGGGGAAGCGAGACCCAGTACTTC
NA	NA	TRBJ2-2	TRBV6-1	CASIGGRSTGELFF	TGTGCCAGCATAGGGGGGAGGAGCACCGGGGAGCTGTTTTTT
NA	NA	TRBJ1-2	TRBV30	CAWSPGEHGYTF	TGTGCCTGGAGTCCAGGGGAACATGGCTACACCTTC
NA	TRBD2	TRBJ2-1	TRBV6-1	CASSEKTAGALEQFF	TGTGCCAGCAGTGAAAAAACAGCGGGGGCGCTGGAGCAGTTCTTC
NA	TRBD1	TRBJ2-1	TRBV11-2	CASSLVGTGIGNEQFF	TGTGCCAGCAGCTTAGTGGGGACAGGGATTGGTAATGAGCAGTTCTTC
NA	NA	TRBJ2-1	TRBV15	CATYGGQWGDEQFF	TGTGCCACCTATGGTGGACAGTGGGGGGATGAGCAGTTCTTC
NA	NA	TRBJ2-5	TRBV18	CASSDQGGETQYF	TGTGCCAGCTCGGATCAGGGAGGAGAGACCCAGTACTTC
NA	TRBD2	TRBJ2-1	TRBV7-8	CASSSGLAGGGEQFF	TGTGCCAGCAGCTCGGGACTAGCGGGGGGTGGTGAGCAGTTCTTC
NA	NA	TRBJ1-6	TRBV5-1	CASSLGAGDNSPLHF	TGCGCCAGCAGCTTGGGGGCAGGAGATAATTCACCCCTCCACTTT
NA	NA	TRBJ1-1	TRBV7-2	CASSLARTATEAFF	TGTGCCAGCAGCTTAGCACGGACAGCCACTGAAGCTTTCTTT
NA	TRBD1	TRBJ2-7	TRBV11-2	CASSPSTGGYEQYF	TGTGCCAGCAGCCCCTCGACAGGGGGCTACGAGCAGTACTTC
NA	NA	TRBJ2-2	TRBV4-1	CASSRESNTGELFF	TGCGCCAGCAGCCGGGAATCGAACACCGGGGAGCTGTTTTTT
NA	TRBD2	TRBJ2-1	TRBV5-1	CASSLGLAGGPEEQFF	TGCGCCAGCAGCTTGGGACTAGCGGGGGGGCCGGAAGAGCAGTTCTTC
NA	TRBD2	TRBJ2-5	TRBV5-6	CASSSPRGLAGGHQETQYF	TGTGCCAGCAGCTCCCCCCGCGGTTTAGCGGGGGGCCATCAAGAGACCCAGTACTTC
NA	NA	TRBJ1-2	TRBV9	CASSVSGGADYGYTF	TGTGCCAGCAGCGTATCCGGAGGGGCGGATTATGGCTACACCTTC
NA	NA	TRBJ2-7	TRBV7-2	CASSLAGLGEQYF	TGTGCCAGCAGCTTAGCGGGTCTTGGGGAGCAGTACTTC
few	NA	TRBJ2-5	TRBV5-1	CASSLLGQETQYF	TGCGCCAGCAGCTTGTTAGGCCAAGAGACCCAGTACTTC
NA	NA	TRBJ1-6	TRBV5-1	CASSVTENYNSPLHF	TGCGCCAGCAGCGTGACAGAGAACTATAATTCACCCCTCCACTTT
few	NA	TRBJ1-5	TRBV4-1	CASSQERRQPQHF	TGCGCCAGCAGCCAAGAGCGGCGGCAGCCCCAGCATTTT